Below are 3 T cell receptor beta chains sequenced from a single sample in a study of cytomegalovirus exposure and HLA in healthy donors. The PCR employed 60 Vbeta primers together with 13 Jbeta primers. The protocol was immunoSEQ multiplex PCR, while the TCRdb copy is restricted to in-frame clones and leaves out a portion. The sample carries 130,000 to 150,000 clones, about 80% recorded once. The sequenced sample was PBMCs. Source of these receptors: a male donor in good health and CMV-seropositive.

This clone turned up a few times. V and J are TRBV7-9 and TRBJ1-2; possible D gene TRBD1, 6 bases. The CDR3 covers 16 residues. The ends were cut back, 0 bases at V and 3 bases at J, with 14 bases in the middle. Germline CDR1 reads SEHNR; CDR2 reads FQNEAQ (reference sequence). DNA of the CDR3: TGTGCCAGCAGCTTAGCTCATCAGACAGGACACTATGGCTACACCTTC. Translation: CASSLAHQTGHYGYTF. Filled out from reference TRBV7-9 and TRBJ1-2, the complete variable domain reads DTGVSQNPRHKITKRGQNVTFRCDPISEHNRLYWYRQTLGQGPEFLTYFQNEAQLEKSRLLSDRFSAERPKGSFSTLEIQRTEQGDSAMYLCASSLAHQTGHYGYTFGSGTRLTVV.

The rearrangement uses TRBV7-2 and TRBJ2-7, with 7 bases matching TRBD1. Trimming took 5 bases from V and 4 from J; bases not matched to a gene: 11. The CDR3 length is 15 residues. Germline-derived CDR1 and CDR2 are SGHTA and FQGNSA. The CDR3 sequence is CASSDQGGLVYEQYF. In DNA, the CDR3 is TGTGCCAGCAGCGACCAAGGGGGCCTAGTTTACGAGCAGTACTTC.

The rearrangement joins TRBV19 to TRBJ1-5; possibly TRBD1 for D (6 bases). The ends were cut back, 6 bases at V and 1 base at J, with 19 bases in the middle. The CDR3 runs 17 residues. Germline loops: CDR1 LNHDA, CDR2 SQIVND (reference sequence). CDR3 nucleotides: TGTGCCAGTAGCTCCCCGGCCAGGGACAAAAGCAATCAGCCCCAGCATTTT. Its translation is CASSSPARDKSNQPQHF. The full variable domain, with the rest looked up from reference TRBV19 and TRBJ1-5, is DGGITQSPKYLFRKEGQNVTLSCEQNLNHDAMYWYRQDPGQGLRLIYYSQIVNDFQKGDIAEGYSVSREKKESFPLTVTSAQKNPTAFYLCASSSPARDKSNQPQHFGDGTRLSIL.